Listed below are T cell receptor beta chains from one sample, sequenced in a study of identical twins. Using its own MiXCR run on the 5' RACE reads, TCRdb lists one record per CDR3 protein. Among 1.5 million to 2 million distinct CDR3 sequences listed, 25% to 35% were seen once. What was sequenced was cord blood. These receptor sequences come from a newborn girl in good health. Each CDR3 is given with its conserved first and last residue. The order of the fields is J gene, V gene, CDR3 protein.

>TRBJ2-3|TRBV6-6
CASSYSPAGDTQYF
>TRBJ1-2|TRBV5-1
CASSLSLPLDRTNYGYTF
>TRBJ2-7|TRBV18
CASSPLRGQGEFYEQYF
>TRBJ2-2|TRBV18
CASSRGQENTGELFF
>TRBJ1-4|TRBV5-1
CASSLAGTVGQEKLFF
>TRBJ1-2|TRBV2
CASSTRDSQFADGYTF
>TRBJ1-2|TRBV14
CASSQEDGTAQYGYTF
>TRBJ2-3|TRBV28
CASSGDRGRRDTQYF
>TRBJ2-4|TRBV7-2
CASSVRYSGVTSKNIQYF
>TRBJ2-7|TRBV20-1
CSATRNFGGSDQKFIYEWTEQYF
>TRBJ2-3|TRBV20-1
CSAGLAGRTDTQYF
>TRBJ2-5|TRBV11-2
CASSSGLLETQYF
>TRBJ2-3|TRBV4-2
CASSQDRTSGGASDTQYF
>TRBJ1-6|TRBV7-8
CASSLAYIGDSPLHF